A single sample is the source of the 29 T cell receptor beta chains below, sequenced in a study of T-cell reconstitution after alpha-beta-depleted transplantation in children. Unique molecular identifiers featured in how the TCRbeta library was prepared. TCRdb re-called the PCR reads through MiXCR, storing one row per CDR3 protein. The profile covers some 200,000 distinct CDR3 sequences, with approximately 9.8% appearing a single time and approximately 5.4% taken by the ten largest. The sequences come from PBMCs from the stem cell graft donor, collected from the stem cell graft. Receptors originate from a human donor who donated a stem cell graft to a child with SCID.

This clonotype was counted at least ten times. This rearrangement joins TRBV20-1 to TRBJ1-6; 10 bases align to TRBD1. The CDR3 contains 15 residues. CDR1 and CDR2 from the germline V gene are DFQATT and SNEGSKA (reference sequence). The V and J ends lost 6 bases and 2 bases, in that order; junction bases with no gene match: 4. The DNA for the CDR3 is TGCAGTGCCGGGACAGGGGATCCCTATAATTCACCCCTCCACTTT. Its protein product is CSAGTGDPYNSPLHF.

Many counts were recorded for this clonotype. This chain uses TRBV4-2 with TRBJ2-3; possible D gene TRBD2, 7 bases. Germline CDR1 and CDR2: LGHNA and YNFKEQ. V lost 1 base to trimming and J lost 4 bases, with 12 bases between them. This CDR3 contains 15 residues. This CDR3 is CASSQAGGVPDTQYF. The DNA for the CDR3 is TGTGCCAGCAGCCAAGCGGGGGGCGTCCCAGATACGCAGTATTTT.

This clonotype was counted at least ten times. CDR3: CASSQSPGVTEAFF. The CDR3 DNA reads as TGTGCCAGCAGCCAATCCCCGGGGGTCACTGAAGCTTTCTTT. This sequence joins TRBV16 and TRBJ1-1, with a possible D match to TRBD1 (5 bases). The germline V gene has CDR1 KGHSY and CDR2 FQNENV. This CDR3 spans 14 amino acids. V was pared by 0 bases and J by 4 bases, with 9 bases between.

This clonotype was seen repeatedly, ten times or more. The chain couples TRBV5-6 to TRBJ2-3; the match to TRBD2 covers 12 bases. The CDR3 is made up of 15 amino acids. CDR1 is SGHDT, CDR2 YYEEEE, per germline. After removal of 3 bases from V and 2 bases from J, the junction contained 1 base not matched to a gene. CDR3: CASSWTSGNTDTQYF. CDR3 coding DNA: TGTGCCAGCAGCTGGACTAGCGGGAACACAGATACGCAGTATTTT.

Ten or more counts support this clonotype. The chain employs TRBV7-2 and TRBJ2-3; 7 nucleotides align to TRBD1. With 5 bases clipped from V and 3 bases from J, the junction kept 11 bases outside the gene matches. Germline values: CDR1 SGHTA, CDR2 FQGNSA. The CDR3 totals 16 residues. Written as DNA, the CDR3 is TGTGCCAGCAGCCCACAGGGGTTGTGGTTTACAGATACGCAGTATTTT. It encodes CASSPQGLWFTDTQYF. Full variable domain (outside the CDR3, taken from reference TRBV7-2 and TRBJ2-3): GAGVSQSPSNKVTEKGKDVELRCDPISGHTALYWYRQSLGQGLEFLIYFQGNSAPDKSGLPSDRFSAERTGGSVSTLTIQRTQQEDSAVYLCASSPQGLWFTDTQYFGPGTRLTVL.

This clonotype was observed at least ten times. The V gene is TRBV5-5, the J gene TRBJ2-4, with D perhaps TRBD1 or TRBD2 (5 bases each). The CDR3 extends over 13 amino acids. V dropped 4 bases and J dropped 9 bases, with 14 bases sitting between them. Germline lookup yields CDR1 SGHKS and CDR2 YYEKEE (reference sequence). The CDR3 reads CASSPRAEAIQYF. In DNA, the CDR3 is TGTGCCAGCAGCCCCAGGGCGGAGGCCATTCAGTACTTC.

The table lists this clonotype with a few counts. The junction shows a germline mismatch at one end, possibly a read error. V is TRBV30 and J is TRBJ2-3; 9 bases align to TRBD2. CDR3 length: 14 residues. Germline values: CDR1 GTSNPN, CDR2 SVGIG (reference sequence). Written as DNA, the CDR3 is TGTGCCTGGAGTGTGACTAGCGGCACGGATACGCAGTATTTT. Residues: CAWSVTSGTDTQYF.

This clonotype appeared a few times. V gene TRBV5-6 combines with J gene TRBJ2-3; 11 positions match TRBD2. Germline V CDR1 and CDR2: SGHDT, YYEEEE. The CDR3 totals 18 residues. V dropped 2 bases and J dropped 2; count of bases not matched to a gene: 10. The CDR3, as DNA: TGTGCCAGCAGCTTCACTAGCGGGGGCCCCGGCCACACAGATACGCAGTATTTT. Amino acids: CASSFTSGGPGHTDTQYF.

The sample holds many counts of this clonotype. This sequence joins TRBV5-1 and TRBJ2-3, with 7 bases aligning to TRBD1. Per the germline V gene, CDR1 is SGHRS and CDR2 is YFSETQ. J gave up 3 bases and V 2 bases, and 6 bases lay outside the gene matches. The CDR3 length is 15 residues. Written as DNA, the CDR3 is TGCGCCAGCAGCTTTCGGGGACAGTCTACAGATACGCAGTATTTT. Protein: CASSFRGQSTDTQYF.

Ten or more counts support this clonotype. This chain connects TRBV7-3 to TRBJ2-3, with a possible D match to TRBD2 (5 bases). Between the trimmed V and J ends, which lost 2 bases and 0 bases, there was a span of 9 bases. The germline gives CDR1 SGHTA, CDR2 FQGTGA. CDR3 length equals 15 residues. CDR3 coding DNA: TGTGCCAGCAGCTTAGAGGGTTACAGCACAGATACGCAGTATTTT. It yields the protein CASSLEGYSTDTQYF. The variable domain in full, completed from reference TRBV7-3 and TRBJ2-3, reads GAGVSQTPSNKVTEKGKYVELRCDPISGHTALYWYRQSLGQGPEFLIYFQGTGAADDSGLPNDRFFAVRPEGSVSTLKIQRTERGDSAVYLCASSLEGYSTDTQYFGPGTRLTVL.

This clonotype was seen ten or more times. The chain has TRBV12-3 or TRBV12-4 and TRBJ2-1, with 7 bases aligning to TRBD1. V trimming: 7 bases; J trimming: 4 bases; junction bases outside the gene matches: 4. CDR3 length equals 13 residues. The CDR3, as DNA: TGTGCCAGCAAATTGACAGGGTACAATGAGCAGTTCTTC. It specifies CASKLTGYNEQFF.

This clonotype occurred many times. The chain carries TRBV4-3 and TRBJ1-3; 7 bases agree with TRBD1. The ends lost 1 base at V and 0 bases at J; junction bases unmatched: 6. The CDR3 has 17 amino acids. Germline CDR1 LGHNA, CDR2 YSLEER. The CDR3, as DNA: TGCGCCAGCAGCCAAGGGAGCGCAGGGGGCTCTGGAAACACCATATATTTT. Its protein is CASSQGSAGGSGNTIYF.

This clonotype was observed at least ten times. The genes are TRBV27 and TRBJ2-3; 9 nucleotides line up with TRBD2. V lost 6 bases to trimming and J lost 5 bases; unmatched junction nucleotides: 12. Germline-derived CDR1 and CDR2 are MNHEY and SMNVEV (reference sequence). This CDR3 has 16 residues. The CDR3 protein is CASRRGGGAFIDTQYF. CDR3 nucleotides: TGTGCCAGCAGAAGGGGCGGGGGGGCATTCATAGATACGCAGTATTTT.

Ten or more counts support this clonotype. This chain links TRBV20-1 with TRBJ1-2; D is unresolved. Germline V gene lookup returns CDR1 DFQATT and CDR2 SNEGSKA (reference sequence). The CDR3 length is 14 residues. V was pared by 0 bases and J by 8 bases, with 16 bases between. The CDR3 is CSARDRRPLVGYTF. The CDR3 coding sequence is TGCAGTGCTAGAGATCGGCGACCTTTGGTGGGCTACACCTTC.

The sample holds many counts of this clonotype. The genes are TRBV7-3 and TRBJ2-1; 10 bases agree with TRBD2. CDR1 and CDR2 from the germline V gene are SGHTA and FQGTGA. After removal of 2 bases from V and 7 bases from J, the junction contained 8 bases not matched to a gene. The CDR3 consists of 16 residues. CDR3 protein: CASSLSTAGGPNEQFF. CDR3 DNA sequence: TGTGCCAGCAGCTTATCAACAGCGGGGGGGCCGAATGAGCAGTTCTTC. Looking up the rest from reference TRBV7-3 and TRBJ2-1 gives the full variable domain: GAGVSQTPSNKVTEKGKYVELRCDPISGHTALYWYRQSLGQGPEFLIYFQGTGAADDSGLPNDRFFAVRPEGSVSTLKIQRTERGDSAVYLCASSLSTAGGPNEQFFGPGTRLTVL.

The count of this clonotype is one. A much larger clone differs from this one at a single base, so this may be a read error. The CDR3: CAGSPGVGYTF. In DNA form, the CDR3 reads TGTGCCGGCAGCCCAGGGGTTGGCTACACCTTC. This rearrangement joins TRBV11-2 to TRBJ1-2; the D gene is possibly TRBD1 (6 bases). The CDR3 runs 11 residues. Germline CDR1 and CDR2: SGHAT and FQNNGV.

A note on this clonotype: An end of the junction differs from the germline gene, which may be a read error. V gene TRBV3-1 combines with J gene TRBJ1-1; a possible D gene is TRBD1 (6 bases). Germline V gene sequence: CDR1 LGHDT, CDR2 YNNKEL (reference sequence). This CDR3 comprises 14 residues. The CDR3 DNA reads TGTGCCAACAGCCCGGGACAAATGAACACTGAAGCTTTCTTT. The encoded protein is CANSPGQMNTEAFF. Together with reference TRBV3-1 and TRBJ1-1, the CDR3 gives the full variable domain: DTAVSQTPKYLVTQMGNDKSIKCEQNLGHDTMYWYKQDSKKFLKIMFSYNNKELIINETVPNRFSPKSPDKAHLNLHINSLELGDSAVYFCANSPGQMNTEAFFGQGTRLTVV.

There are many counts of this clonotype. The DNA for the CDR3 is TGTGCCCTCCGGGCCCAGGGTTCGGGGCCCCTGGACATCTCCTATAATTCACCCCTCCACTTT. Its protein is CALRAQGSGPLDISYNSPLHF. The chain links TRBV25-1 to TRBJ1-6, with a weak D call TRBD1 (5 bases). CDR3 length: 21 residues. Trimming shortened V by 11 bases and J by 0 bases, and 32 bases separated the two germline ends. The germline V gene encodes CDR1 MGHDK and CDR2 SYGVNS.

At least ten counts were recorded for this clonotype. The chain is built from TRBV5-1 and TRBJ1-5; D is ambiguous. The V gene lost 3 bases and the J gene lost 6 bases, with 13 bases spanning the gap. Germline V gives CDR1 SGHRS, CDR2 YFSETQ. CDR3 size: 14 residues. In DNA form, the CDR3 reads TGCGCCAGCAGCTCAGGACCCGCGGGTCAGCCCCAGCATTTT. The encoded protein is CASSSGPAGQPQHF.

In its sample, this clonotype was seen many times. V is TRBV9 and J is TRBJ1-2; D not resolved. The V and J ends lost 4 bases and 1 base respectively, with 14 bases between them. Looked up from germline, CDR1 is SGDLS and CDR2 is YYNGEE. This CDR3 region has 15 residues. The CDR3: CASSPGGWLNYGYTF. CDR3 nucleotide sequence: TGTGCCAGCAGCCCCGGAGGTTGGCTTAACTATGGCTACACCTTC. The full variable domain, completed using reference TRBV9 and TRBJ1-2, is DSGVTQTPKHLITATGQRVTLRCSPRSGDLSVYWYQQSLDQGLQFLIQYYNGEERAKGNILERFSAQQFPDLHSELNLSSLELGDSALYFCASSPGGWLNYGYTFGSGTRLTVV.

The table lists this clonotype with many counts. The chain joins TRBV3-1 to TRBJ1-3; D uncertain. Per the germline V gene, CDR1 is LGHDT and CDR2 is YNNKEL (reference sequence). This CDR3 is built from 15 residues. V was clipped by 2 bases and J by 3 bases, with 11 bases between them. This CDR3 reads CASSQYRGVGNTIYF. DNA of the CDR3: TGTGCCAGCAGCCAATATCGCGGTGTTGGAAACACCATATATTTT.

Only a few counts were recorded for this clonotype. The CDR3 sequence: CASSLNIEQFF. The DNA for the CDR3 is TGTGCCAGCAGTTTGAATATTGAGCAGTTCTTC. The chain couples TRBV12-3 or TRBV12-4 to TRBJ2-1; D uncertain. Trimming shortened V by 3 bases and J by 9 bases, and 6 bases separated the two germline ends. CDR3 length: 11 amino acids.

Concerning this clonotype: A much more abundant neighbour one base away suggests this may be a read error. The CDR3 region is CASNRDGYGDTF. CDR3 in DNA: TGTGCCAGCAACAGGGACGGCTATGGCGACACCTTC. The chain carries TRBV6-5 and TRBJ1-2; perhaps TRBD1 as D (6 bases). Germline-derived CDR1 and CDR2 are MNHEY and SVGAGI. This CDR3 spans 12 amino acids.

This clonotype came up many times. DNA of the CDR3: TGTGCCAGCAGCTTACCCAGCGCGGCTTACGAGACCCAGTACTTC. Its translation is CASSLPSAAYETQYF. V usage is TRBV7-8 and J usage is TRBJ2-5; D remains ambiguous. CDR1 and CDR2 from the germline V gene are SGHVS and FQNEAQ. The V end lost 2 bases, the J end lost 5 bases, and 15 bases lay between the germline ends. The CDR3 spans 15 residues.

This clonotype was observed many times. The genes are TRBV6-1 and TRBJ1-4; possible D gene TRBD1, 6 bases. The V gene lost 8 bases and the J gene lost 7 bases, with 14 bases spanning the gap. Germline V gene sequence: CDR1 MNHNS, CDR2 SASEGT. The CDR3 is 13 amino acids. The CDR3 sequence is CASGNREGEKLFF. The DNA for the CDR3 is TGTGCCAGCGGGAACAGGGAGGGTGAAAAACTGTTTTTT.

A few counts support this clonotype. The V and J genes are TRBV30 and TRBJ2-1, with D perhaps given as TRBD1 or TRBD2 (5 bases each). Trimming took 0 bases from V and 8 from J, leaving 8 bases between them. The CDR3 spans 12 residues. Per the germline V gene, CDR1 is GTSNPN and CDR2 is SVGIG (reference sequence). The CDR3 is CAWSVRGYEQFF. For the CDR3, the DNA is TGTGCCTGGAGTGTTCGGGGCTATGAGCAGTTCTTC.

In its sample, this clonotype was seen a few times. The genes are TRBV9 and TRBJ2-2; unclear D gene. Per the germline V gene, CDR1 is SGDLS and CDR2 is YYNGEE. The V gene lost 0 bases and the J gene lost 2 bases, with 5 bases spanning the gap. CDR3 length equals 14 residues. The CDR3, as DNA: TGTGCCAGCAGCGTAGTCGGTAACACCGGGGAGCTGTTTTTT. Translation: CASSVVGNTGELFF. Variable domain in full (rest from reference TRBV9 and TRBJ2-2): DSGVTQTPKHLITATGQRVTLRCSPRSGDLSVYWYQQSLDQGLQFLIQYYNGEERAKGNILERFSAQQFPDLHSELNLSSLELGDSALYFCASSVVGNTGELFFGEGSRLTVL.

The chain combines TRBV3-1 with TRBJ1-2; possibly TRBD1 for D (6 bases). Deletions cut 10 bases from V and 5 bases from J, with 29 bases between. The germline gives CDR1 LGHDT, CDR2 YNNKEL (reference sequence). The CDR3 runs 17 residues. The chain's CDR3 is CATCQGSWGAFGYGYTF. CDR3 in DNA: TGTGCCACCTGCCAAGGCTCGTGGGGGGCGTTCGGTTATGGCTACACCTTC.

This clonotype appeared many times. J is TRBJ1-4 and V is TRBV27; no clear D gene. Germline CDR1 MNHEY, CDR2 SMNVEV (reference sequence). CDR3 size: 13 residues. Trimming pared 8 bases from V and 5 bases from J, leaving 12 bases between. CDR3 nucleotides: TGTGCCAGCTCAAAACGGGAGAATGAAAAACTGTTTTTT. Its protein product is CASSKRENEKLFF.